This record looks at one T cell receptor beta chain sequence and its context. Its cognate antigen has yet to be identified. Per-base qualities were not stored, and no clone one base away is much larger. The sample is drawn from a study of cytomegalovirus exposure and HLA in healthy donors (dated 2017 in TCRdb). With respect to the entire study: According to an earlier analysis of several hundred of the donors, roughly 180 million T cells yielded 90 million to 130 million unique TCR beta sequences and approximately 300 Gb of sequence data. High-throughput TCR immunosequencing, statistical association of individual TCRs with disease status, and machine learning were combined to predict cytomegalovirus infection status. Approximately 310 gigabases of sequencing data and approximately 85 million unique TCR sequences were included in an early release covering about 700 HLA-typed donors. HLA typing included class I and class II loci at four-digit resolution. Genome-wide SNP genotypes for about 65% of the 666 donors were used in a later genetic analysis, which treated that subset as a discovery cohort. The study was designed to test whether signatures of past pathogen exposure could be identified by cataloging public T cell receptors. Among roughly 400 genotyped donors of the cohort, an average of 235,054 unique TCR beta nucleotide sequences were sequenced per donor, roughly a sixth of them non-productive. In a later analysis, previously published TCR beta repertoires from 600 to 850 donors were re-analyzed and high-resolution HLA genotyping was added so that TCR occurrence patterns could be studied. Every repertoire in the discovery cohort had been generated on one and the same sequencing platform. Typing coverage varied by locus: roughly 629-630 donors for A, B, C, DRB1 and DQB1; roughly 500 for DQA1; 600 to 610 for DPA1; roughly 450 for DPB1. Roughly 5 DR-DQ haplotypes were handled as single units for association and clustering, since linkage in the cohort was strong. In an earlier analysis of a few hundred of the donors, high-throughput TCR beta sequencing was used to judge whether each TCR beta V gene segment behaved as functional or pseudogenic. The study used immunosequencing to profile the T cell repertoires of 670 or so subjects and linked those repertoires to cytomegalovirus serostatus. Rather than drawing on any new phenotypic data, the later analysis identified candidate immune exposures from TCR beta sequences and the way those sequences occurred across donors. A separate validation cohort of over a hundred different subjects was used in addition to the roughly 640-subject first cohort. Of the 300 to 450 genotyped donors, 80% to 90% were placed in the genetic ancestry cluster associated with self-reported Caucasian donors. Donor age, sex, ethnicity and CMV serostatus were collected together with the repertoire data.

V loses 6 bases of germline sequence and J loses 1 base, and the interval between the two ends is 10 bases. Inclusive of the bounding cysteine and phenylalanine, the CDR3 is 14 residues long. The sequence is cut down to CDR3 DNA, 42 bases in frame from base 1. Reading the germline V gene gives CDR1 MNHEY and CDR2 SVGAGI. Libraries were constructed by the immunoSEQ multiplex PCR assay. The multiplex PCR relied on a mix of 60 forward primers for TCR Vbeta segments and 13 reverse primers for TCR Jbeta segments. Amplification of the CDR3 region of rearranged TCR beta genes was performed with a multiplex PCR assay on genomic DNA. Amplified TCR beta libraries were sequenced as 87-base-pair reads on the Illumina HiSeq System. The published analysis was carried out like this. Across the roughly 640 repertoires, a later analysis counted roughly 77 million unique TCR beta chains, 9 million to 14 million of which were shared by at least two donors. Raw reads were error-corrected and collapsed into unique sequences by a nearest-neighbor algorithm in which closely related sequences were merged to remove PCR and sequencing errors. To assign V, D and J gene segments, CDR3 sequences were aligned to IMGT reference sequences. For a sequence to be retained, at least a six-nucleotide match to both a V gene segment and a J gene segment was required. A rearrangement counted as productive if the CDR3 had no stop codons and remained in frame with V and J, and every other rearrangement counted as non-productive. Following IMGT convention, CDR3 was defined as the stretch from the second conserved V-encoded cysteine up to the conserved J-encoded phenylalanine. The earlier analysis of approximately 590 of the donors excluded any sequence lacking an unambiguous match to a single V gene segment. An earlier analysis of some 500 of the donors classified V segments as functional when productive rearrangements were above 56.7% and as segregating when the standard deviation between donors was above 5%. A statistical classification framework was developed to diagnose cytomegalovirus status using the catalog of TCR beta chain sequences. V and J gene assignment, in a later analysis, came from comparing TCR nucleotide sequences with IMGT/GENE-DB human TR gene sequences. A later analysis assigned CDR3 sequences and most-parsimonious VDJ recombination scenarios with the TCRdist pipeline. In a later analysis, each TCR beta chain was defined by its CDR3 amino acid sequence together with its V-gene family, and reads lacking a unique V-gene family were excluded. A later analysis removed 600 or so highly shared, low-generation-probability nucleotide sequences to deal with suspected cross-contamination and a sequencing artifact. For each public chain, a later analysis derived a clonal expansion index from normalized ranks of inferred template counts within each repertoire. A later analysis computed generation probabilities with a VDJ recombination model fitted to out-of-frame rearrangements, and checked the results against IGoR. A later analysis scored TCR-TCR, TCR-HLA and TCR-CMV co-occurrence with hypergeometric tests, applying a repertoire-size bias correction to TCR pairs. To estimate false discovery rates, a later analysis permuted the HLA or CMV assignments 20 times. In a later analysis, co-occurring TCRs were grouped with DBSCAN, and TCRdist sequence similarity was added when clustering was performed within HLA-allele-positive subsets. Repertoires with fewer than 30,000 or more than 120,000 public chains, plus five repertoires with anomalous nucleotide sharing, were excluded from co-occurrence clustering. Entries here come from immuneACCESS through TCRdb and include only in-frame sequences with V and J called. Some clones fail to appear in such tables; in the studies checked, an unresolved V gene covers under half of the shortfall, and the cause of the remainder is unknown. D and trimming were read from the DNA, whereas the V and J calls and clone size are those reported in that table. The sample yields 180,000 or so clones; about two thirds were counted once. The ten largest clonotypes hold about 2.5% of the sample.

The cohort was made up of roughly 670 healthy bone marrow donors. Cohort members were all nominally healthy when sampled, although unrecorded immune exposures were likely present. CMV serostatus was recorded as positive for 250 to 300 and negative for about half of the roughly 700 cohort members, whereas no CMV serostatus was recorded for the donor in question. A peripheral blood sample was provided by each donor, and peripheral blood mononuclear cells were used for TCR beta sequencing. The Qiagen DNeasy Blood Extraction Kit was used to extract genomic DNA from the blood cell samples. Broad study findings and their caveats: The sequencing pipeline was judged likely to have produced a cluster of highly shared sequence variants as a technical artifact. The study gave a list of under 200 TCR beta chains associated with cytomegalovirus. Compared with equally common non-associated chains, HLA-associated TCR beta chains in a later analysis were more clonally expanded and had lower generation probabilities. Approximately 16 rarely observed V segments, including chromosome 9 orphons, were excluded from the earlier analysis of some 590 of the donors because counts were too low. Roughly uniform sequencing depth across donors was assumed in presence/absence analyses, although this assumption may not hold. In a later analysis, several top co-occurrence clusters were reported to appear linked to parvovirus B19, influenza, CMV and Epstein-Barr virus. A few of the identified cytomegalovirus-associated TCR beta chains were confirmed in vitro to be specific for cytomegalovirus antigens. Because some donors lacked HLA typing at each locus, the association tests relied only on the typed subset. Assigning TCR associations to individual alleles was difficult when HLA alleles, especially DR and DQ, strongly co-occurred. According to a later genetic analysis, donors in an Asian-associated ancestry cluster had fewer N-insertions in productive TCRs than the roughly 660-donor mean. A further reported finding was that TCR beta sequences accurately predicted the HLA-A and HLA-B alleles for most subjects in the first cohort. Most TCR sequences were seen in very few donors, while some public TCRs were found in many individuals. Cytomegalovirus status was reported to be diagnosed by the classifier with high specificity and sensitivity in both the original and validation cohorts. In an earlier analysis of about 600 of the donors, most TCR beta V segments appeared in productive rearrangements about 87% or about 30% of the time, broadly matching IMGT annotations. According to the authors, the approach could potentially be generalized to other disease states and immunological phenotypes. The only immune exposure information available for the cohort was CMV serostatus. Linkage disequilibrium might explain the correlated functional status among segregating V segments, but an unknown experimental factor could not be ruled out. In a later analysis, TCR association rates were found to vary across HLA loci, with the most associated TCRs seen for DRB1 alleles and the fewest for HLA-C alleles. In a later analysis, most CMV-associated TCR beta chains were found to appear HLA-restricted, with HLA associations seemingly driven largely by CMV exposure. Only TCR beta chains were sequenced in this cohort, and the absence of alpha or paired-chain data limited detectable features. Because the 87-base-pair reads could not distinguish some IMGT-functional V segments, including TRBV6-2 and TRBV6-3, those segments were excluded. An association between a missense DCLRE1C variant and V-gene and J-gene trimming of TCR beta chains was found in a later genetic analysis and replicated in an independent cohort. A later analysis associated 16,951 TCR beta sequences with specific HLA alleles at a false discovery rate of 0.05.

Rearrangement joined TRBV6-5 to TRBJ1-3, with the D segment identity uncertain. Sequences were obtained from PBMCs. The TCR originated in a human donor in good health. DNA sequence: TGTGCCAGCAGGGTCGTGAGGTCTGGAAACACCATATATTTT. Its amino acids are CASRVVRSGNTIYF.